One sample yielded the 22 T cell receptor beta chains listed below, sequenced in a study of cytomegalovirus exposure and HLA in healthy donors. PCR involved 60 Vbeta and 13 Jbeta primers. Sequencing used immunoSEQ multiplex PCR; TCRdb keeps in-frame clones, though not all of them. The data contain about 89,000 clones, roughly 85% of them singletons. Sequences were obtained from PBMCs. These receptors were obtained from a middle-aged man in good health and CMV-seropositive.

This clone has more than one count but fewer than ten. The chain joins TRBV6-5 to TRBJ2-7, with 8 nucleotides matching TRBD1. Germline CDR1 is MNHEY and CDR2 is SVGAGI. This CDR3 contains 13 residues. Trimming cost V 4 bases and J 3 bases; bases outside gene matches: 2. For the CDR3, the DNA is TGTGCCAGCAGTTCCACAGGGGGCTACGAGCAGTACTTC. This sequence encodes CASSSTGGYEQYF.

The rearrangement links TRBV6-5 to TRBJ1-2, with D perhaps TRBD1 (5 bases). CDR3 length: 12 amino acids. Germline CDR1 MNHEY, CDR2 SVGAGI. The V end lost 6 bases, the J end lost 8 bases, and 13 bases lay between the germline ends. CDR3 DNA: TGTGCCAGCAGAGTCAGGGATCACGGCTACACCTTC. Translation gives CASRVRDHGYTF.

The chain joins TRBV5-1 to TRBJ1-5, with TRBD1 identical over 8 bases. V was pared by 0 bases and J by 7 bases, with 3 bases of the junction left unmatched. CDR1 and CDR2 from the germline V gene are SGHRS and YFSETQ. CDR3 length: 14 amino acids. CDR3 nucleotide sequence: TGCGCCAGCAGCTTGGCGGCAGGGGGCCAGCCCCAGCATTTT. Residues: CASSLAAGGQPQHF.

The chain joins TRBV5-1 to TRBJ2-7; 11 nucleotides agree with TRBD2. Unmatched junction bases numbered 3, after V lost 3 bases and J lost 4 bases. Germline V gene sequence: CDR1 SGHRS, CDR2 YFSETQ. The CDR3 sequence is 14 residues long. The CDR3 bases are TGCGCCAGCAGCTCTACTAGCGGGGGTTACGAGCAGTACTTC. Protein sequence: CASSSTSGGYEQYF.

The chain employs TRBV15 and TRBJ2-5; TRBD1 matches at 8 bases. The end of the DNA is better explained by TRBJ2-7, so the J call may be wrong. The germline V gene has CDR1 LNHNV and CDR2 YYDKDF (reference sequence). The CDR3 extends over 16 amino acids. In DNA, the CDR3 is TGTGCCACCAGCAGAGATATTGGGCAGGGGGCGTACGAGCAGTACTTC. This encodes CATSRDIGQGAYEQYF.

V usage is TRBV5-4 and J usage is TRBJ2-5; 10 nucleotides line up with TRBD2. The CDR3 has 15 residues. Looked up from germline, CDR1 is SGHNT and CDR2 is YYREEE (reference sequence). The J segment lost 4 bases and the V segment lost 4 bases, leaving 7 bases of the junction unmatched. The CDR3 protein is CASSTVAGGRETQYF. CDR3 nucleotide sequence: TGTGCCAGCAGCACCGTAGCGGGGGGCCGAGAGACCCAGTACTTC. The variable domain in full, completed from reference TRBV5-4 and TRBJ2-5, reads ETGVTQSPTHLIKTRGQQVTLRCSSQSGHNTVSWYQQALGQGPQFIFQYYREEENGRGNFPPRFSGLQFPNYSSELNVNALELDDSALYLCASSTVAGGRETQYFGPGTRLLVL.

This clone was observed a few times. This chain joins TRBV12-5 and TRBJ2-1; weak D call: TRBD2 (6 bases). The CDR3 totals 13 residues. The ends were cut back, 6 bases at V and 16 bases at J, with 22 bases in the middle. Germline V lookup: CDR1 LGHNT, CDR2 FRNRAP. CDR3: CASGHNRGRLVFF. For the CDR3, the DNA is TGTGCTAGTGGCCACAACCGAGGGAGGTTGGTTTTCTTC.

CDR3 nucleotide sequence: TGTGCCACTGGACAGTACTCTGGAAACACCATATATTTT. It is translated as CATGQYSGNTIYF. The chain couples TRBV6-6 to TRBJ1-3; possibly TRBD1 for D (6 bases). Germline V gene lookup returns CDR1 MNHNY and CDR2 SVGAGI (reference sequence). Trimming pared 10 bases from V and 0 bases from J, leaving 10 bases between. CDR3 size: 13 residues.

The chain combines TRBV25-1 with TRBJ2-3, with 7 positions matching TRBD1. The CDR3 totals 14 residues. CDR1 and CDR2 (germline): MGHDK, SYGVNS. Trimming cost V 6 bases and J 1 base; bases outside gene matches: 4. The CDR3 nucleotides are TGTGCCAGCAGGGAGACAGGGCGCACAGATACGCAGTATTTT. It yields the protein CASRETGRTDTQYF.

The chain has TRBV6-1 and TRBJ1-2, with D uncertain. Trimming took off 6 bases at V and 4 bases at J, with 15 bases between the two ends. The CDR3 runs 14 residues. Looked up from germline, CDR1 is MNHNS and CDR2 is SASEGT. The CDR3 loop reads CASRPGNTGYGYTF. Written as DNA, the CDR3 is TGTGCCAGCAGACCCGGGAACACTGGCTATGGCTACACCTTC.

The genes are TRBV2 and TRBJ1-1; D might be TRBD1 (6 bases). Trimming took 7 bases from V and 4 from J, leaving 13 bases between them. This CDR3 spans 13 amino acids. In germline, CDR1 is SNHLY, CDR2 FYNNEI. CDR3 sequence (DNA): TGTGCCAGCACCCCAGGGGAGATCACTGAAGCTTTCTTT. Translation gives CASTPGEITEAFF.

As for this clone: A junction boundary mismatches the germline segment, possibly from a read error. This chain joins TRBV7-9 and TRBJ2-3; unclear D gene. CDR3 size: 12 residues. From germline, CDR1 is SEHNR and CDR2 FQNEAQ (reference sequence). The CDR3 sequence: CASGLSSDTQYF. As DNA, the CDR3 is TGTGCCAGCGGCTTGAGTTCAGATACGCAGTATTTT.

The chain joins TRBV9 to TRBJ2-5; 14 nucleotides align to TRBD2. CDR1 and CDR2 from the germline V gene are SGDLS and YYNGEE. CDR3 length: 18 residues. V was pared by 0 bases and J by 4 bases, with 8 bases of the junction left unmatched. The CDR3 protein is CASSVGRGLAGGRETQYF. CDR3 nucleotide sequence: TGTGCCAGCAGCGTAGGGAGAGGACTAGCGGGAGGTCGAGAGACCCAGTACTTC.

CDR3 sequence (DNA): TGCAGCGCCACCCCGGGGGGGAGTAATCAGCCCCAGCATTTT. This codes for CSATPGGSNQPQHF. The chain uses TRBV29-1 and TRBJ1-5; D possibly corresponds to TRBD1 (5 bases). This CDR3 spans 14 amino acids. The germline V gene has CDR1 SQVTM and CDR2 ANQGSEA. With 7 bases removed from V and 4 bases from J, the gap between germline ends came to 17 bases. Variable domain in full (rest from reference TRBV29-1 and TRBJ1-5): SAVISQKPSRDICQRGTSLTIQCQVDSQVTMMFWYRQQPGQSLTLIATANQGSEATYESGFVIDKFPISRPNLTFSTLTVSNMSPEDSSIYLCSATPGGSNQPQHFGDGTRLSIL.

The rearrangement joins TRBV10-1 to TRBJ2-3, with D possibly matching TRBD2 (5 bases). There are 13 residues in the CDR3. Germline V gene lookup returns CDR1 WNHNN and CDR2 SYGVQD (reference sequence). Trimming shortened V by 6 bases and J by 4 bases, and 11 bases separated the two germline ends. CDR3 sequence: CASSILVPDTQYF. The CDR3 DNA sequence: TGCGCCAGCAGCATACTAGTGCCAGATACGCAGTATTTT.

The CDR3 here is CASHLQGLVSPLHF. The CDR3 DNA follows: TGTGCCAGCCATTTACAGGGGTTGGTTTCACCCCTCCACTTT. The V gene is TRBV2, the J gene TRBJ1-6; 7 nucleotides match TRBD1. The CDR3 has 14 residues. V was pared by 8 bases and J by 9 bases, with 10 bases of the junction left unmatched. In germline, CDR1 is SNHLY, CDR2 FYNNEI.

This clone was counted a single time. The chain employs TRBV14 and TRBJ1-1, with D tentatively TRBD1 (5 bases). V lost 4 bases, J lost 1 base, and 13 bases lay in between. From germline, CDR1 is SGHDN and CDR2 FVKESK. The CDR3 contains 15 residues. The CDR3 bases are TGTGCCAGCAGCCCAGCTGGGGGGTGGAACACTGAAGCTTTCTTT. Translation gives CASSPAGGWNTEAFF.

V is TRBV6-6 and J is TRBJ1-4, with 8 bases lining up with TRBD1. V shed 0 bases and J 11 bases; nucleotides not matched to a gene: 2. Germline CDR1 MNHNY, CDR2 SVGAGI (reference sequence). The CDR3 has 13 amino acids. In nucleotides, the CDR3 is TGTGCCAGCAGTTACTCGACAGGGGACAAACTGTTTTTT. It specifies CASSYSTGDKLFF.

The gene calls are TRBV10-1 and TRBJ2-7; 8 bases map to TRBD1. Germline-derived CDR1 and CDR2 are WNHNN and SYGVQD (reference sequence). With V trimmed by 2 bases and J by 5 bases, 5 bases remained unmatched. The CDR3 runs to 14 residues. DNA for the CDR3: TGCGCCAGCAGTGAGAAACGGACAGGGAACGAGCAGTACTTC. It translates to CASSEKRTGNEQYF.

V gene TRBV28 combines with J gene TRBJ1-1; maybe TRBD1 (6 bases). This CDR3 is 14 amino acids long. The V end was cut by 4 bases, the J end by 10 bases, with 19 bases between. The germline CDR1 and CDR2 sequences are MDHEN and SYDVKM. The CDR3 nucleotides are TGTGCCAGCAGTTACGGCGGCGGGGGCAGGGGAGCTTTCTTT. Translating gives CASSYGGGGRGAFF.

The chain couples TRBV7-8 to TRBJ1-6; 7 positions match TRBD1. The junction had 2 bases not matched to a gene; V was cut back by 2 bases and J by 7 bases. Germline values: CDR1 SGHVS, CDR2 FQNEAQ. This CDR3 spans 14 amino acids. The CDR3 is CASSLPTGNSPLHF. The CDR3 bases are TGTGCCAGCAGCTTACCGACAGGGAATTCACCCCTCCACTTT.

This clone has a single count. The chain employs TRBV10-2 and TRBJ2-7, with D tentatively TRBD2 (7 bases). Germline-derived CDR1 and CDR2 are WSHSY and SAAADI. The CDR3 is made up of 11 amino acids. The ends were cut back, 8 bases at V and 6 bases at J, with 11 bases in the middle. CDR3 sequence reads: CASVGGLEQYF. CDR3 coding DNA: TGCGCCAGCGTCGGGGGGCTCGAGCAGTACTTC.